This T cell receptor beta chain was captured in a study of blood T cells in healthy people across ages. General study results and limits: Investigators treated diversity estimates from one million T cells as underestimates.

This clonotype was observed many times. The antigen is undetermined. Per the germline V gene, CDR1 is LGHNA and CDR2 is YNFKEQ. J gave up 3 bases and V 0 bases, and 7 bases lay outside the gene matches. The CDR3 sequence is 17 residues long. Individuals who donated were healthy Caucasians from Russia aged 6 to 90. The use of a sample-barcoded 5' primer and a J-beta primer mix characterized a second PCR of roughly 6 to 11 cycles. Every cDNA was tagged by a template-switch adaptor with 12 random nucleotides. Every individual sample yielded 2.5 million or more paired-end reads (each containing CDR3). TCRdb reprocessed the 5' RACE reads via MiXCR and lists one record per CDR3 protein. The data contain roughly 930,000 distinct CDR3 sequences, around 49% of them singletons.

The sample was blood. The rearrangement uses TRBV4-2 and TRBJ2-5; 10 nucleotides line up with TRBD2. The sequence was collected from a man younger than 45 in good health. CDR3 DNA: TGTGCCAGCAGCCAAGATGGGGCTAGCGGGGGTAAAGAGACCCAGTACTTC. Its translation: CASSQDGASGGKETQYF.